Each of the 20 T cell receptor beta chains below was sequenced from the same sample in a study of blood T cell repertoires in COVID-19. Only in-frame clones appear in the TCRdb table, and some are missing; sequencing was by immunoSEQ multiplex PCR. The sample comprises about 59,000 clones, 90% of which are singletons, and about 17% rests with the top ten. The source material was peripheral blood. The receptors come from a man older than 75 with acute or convalescent COVID-19.

This sequence joins TRBV5-4 and TRBJ2-3; 13 bases are shared with TRBD2. The CDR3 spans 17 residues. Germline trimming cut 0 bases from V and 0 bases from J; bases unmatched to any gene: 1. CDR1 is SGHNT and CDR2 is YYREEE in the germline V gene (reference sequence). The DNA for the CDR3 is TGTGCCAGCAGCTTGGGGGGACTAGCGGGGAGCACAGATACGCAGTATTTT. Residues: CASSLGGLAGSTDTQYF.

This clone was seen a single time. The rearrangement links TRBV5-1 to TRBJ1-6, with D possibly TRBD1 on 5 matching bases. Trimming removed 0 bases from V and 5 bases from J, with 9 bases in between. This CDR3 contains 15 residues. Germline V gene lookup returns CDR1 SGHRS and CDR2 YFSETQ. As DNA, the CDR3 is TGCGCCAGCAGCTTGGGAGTCAGGGATAATTCACCCCTCCACTTT. This gives the protein CASSLGVRDNSPLHF. Supplemented by reference TRBV5-1 and TRBJ1-6, the full variable domain reads KAGVTQTPRYLIKTRGQQVTLSCSPISGHRSVSWYQQTPGQGLQFLFEYFSETQRNKGNFPGRFSGRQFSNSRSEMNVSTLELGDSALYLCASSLGVRDNSPLHFGNGTRLTVT.

The chain combines TRBV6-4 with TRBJ2-3, with 8 bases fitting TRBD1. V lost 6 bases and J lost 5; bases outside the gene matches: 7. This CDR3 is 14 amino acids long. Germline CDR1 MRHNA, CDR2 SNTAGT. CDR3 protein: CASSDRGSGDTQYF. DNA for the CDR3: TGTGCCAGCAGCGACAGGGGTAGTGGAGATACGCAGTATTTT.

The V gene is TRBV6-6, the J gene TRBJ1-6; D uncertain. There are 14 residues in the CDR3. Trimming shortened V by 2 bases and J by 8 bases, and 10 bases separated the two germline ends. CDR1 and CDR2 (germline): MNHNY, SVGAGI (reference sequence). The DNA of the CDR3 is TGTGCCAGCAGTTACCGGCAAGACTATTCACCCCTCCACTTT. This translates into CASSYRQDYSPLHF.

The chain recombines TRBV7-8 with TRBJ2-5, with 12 bases aligning to TRBD2. Trimming took 3 bases from V and 5 from J; bases not matched to a gene: 10. In germline, CDR1 is SGHVS, CDR2 FQNEAQ. The CDR3 spans 17 residues. The CDR3 DNA is TGTGCCAGCAGCTTGAGGGGTGGACTAGCGGGGTATGAGACCCAGTACTTC. Its protein is CASSLRGGLAGYETQYF.

This clone was seen only a few times. This chain connects TRBV6-2 or TRBV6-3 to TRBJ2-2, with 11 bases matching TRBD2. The germline V gene has CDR1 MNHEY and CDR2 SVGEGT. The CDR3 is 15 amino acids. Trimming at V came to 4 bases and at J to 4 bases, leaving 2 bases not matched to a gene. This CDR3 is CASSLTSGATGELFF. As DNA, the CDR3 is TGTGCCAGCAGTTTGACTAGCGGGGCCACCGGGGAGCTGTTTTTT.

This chain joins TRBV6-4 and TRBJ1-5; tentatively, D is TRBD1 (5 bases). V gave up 6 bases and J gave up 1 base, with 7 bases separating them. The CDR3 is made up of 13 amino acids. Germline CDR1 is MRHNA and CDR2 is SNTAGT. Written as DNA, the CDR3 is TGTGCCAGCAGCGCAGGGAGCAATCAGCCCCAGCATTTT. Protein product: CASSAGSNQPQHF.

This chain connects TRBV6-5 to TRBJ2-7, with TRBD2 identical over 10 bases. The CDR3 length is 15 residues. Germline V gene sequence: CDR1 MNHEY, CDR2 SVGAGI. V lost 5 bases, J lost 1 base, and 5 bases stayed unmatched. The chain's CDR3 is CASSTGTSVSYEQYF. In DNA, the CDR3 is TGTGCCAGCAGTACAGGGACTAGCGTTTCCTACGAGCAGTACTTC.

The chain joins TRBV7-2 to TRBJ2-5; 11 nucleotides match TRBD2. This CDR3 comprises 15 residues. Germline V CDR1 and CDR2: SGHTA, FQGNSA. J was trimmed by 7 bases and V by 6 bases; bases with no gene match: 10. The CDR3 coding sequence is TGTGCCAGCAGGTCATATAGCGGGGGGGGTGTGACCCAGTACTTC. Translated, it gives CASRSYSGGGVTQYF.

The J gene is TRBJ1-5, the V gene TRBV19; D remains ambiguous. Germline loops: CDR1 LNHDA, CDR2 SQIVND (reference sequence). The CDR3 totals 11 residues. V was trimmed by 8 bases and J by 1 base, leaving 3 bases between them. The CDR3 DNA follows: TGTGCCAGTTCGAGCAATCAGCCCCAGCATTTT. Its translation is CASSSNQPQHF.

This CDR3 is CASSEALGATYNEQFF. DNA for the CDR3: TGTGCCAGCAGTGAAGCGCTTGGGGCAACGTACAATGAGCAGTTCTTC. The V gene is TRBV2, the J gene TRBJ2-1, with D maybe TRBD1 (5 bases). Trimming pared 0 bases from V and 4 bases from J, leaving 13 bases between. The CDR3 is 16 amino acids. The germline V gene encodes CDR1 SNHLY and CDR2 FYNNEI.

This clone has only one observation. V is TRBV27 and J is TRBJ2-4; 8 nucleotides match TRBD2. Germline trimming cut 3 bases from V and 1 base from J; bases unmatched to any gene: 2. From germline, CDR1 is MNHEY and CDR2 SMNVEV (reference sequence). The CDR3 runs to 15 residues. The CDR3 reads CASSFGGGAKNIQYF. Written as DNA, the CDR3 is TGTGCCAGCAGTTTTGGCGGGGGGGCCAAAAACATTCAGTACTTC.

This clone was seen a few times. The rearrangement links TRBV2 to TRBJ1-5; 7 bases line up with TRBD1. CDR1 and CDR2 from the germline V gene are SNHLY and FYNNEI. The length of the CDR3 is 14 residues. The V segment lost 5 bases and the J segment 2 bases; nucleotides outside the gene matches: 3. CDR3: CASSRQGGNQPQHF. In DNA form, the CDR3 reads TGTGCCAGCAGTCGACAGGGAGGCAATCAGCCCCAGCATTTT.

The CDR3 here is CASSLAGRASNNEQFF. The DNA of the CDR3 is TGTGCCAGCAGCTTAGCTGGGCGGGCAAGCAACAATGAGCAGTTCTTC. V usage is TRBV7-2 and J usage is TRBJ2-1; possibly TRBD2 for D (5 bases). CDR1 is SGHTA and CDR2 is FQGNSA in the germline V gene. Trimming shortened V by 0 bases and J by 5 bases, and 14 bases separated the two germline ends. The CDR3 covers 16 residues.

The rearrangement links TRBV5-1 to TRBJ1-2; a possible D gene is TRBD1 (6 bases). V was shortened by 4 bases and J by 4 bases, with 14 bases between the two germline ends. The germline V gene has CDR1 SGHRS and CDR2 YFSETQ. The CDR3 contains 14 residues. The CDR3, as DNA: TGCGCCAGCAGCGGTATACAGGGCACCTATGGCTACACCTTC. This sequence encodes CASSGIQGTYGYTF.

This rearrangement joins TRBV6-5 to TRBJ1-2, with 9 bases aligning to TRBD1. Germline V gives CDR1 MNHEY, CDR2 SVGAGI. CDR3 length equals 14 residues. V shed 7 bases, J shed 4 bases, and the junction held 7 bases outside the gene matches. The CDR3, as DNA: TGTGCCAGCATCGGACAGGGGACCGGCTATGGCTACACCTTC. This sequence encodes CASIGQGTGYGYTF.

The chain has TRBV21-1 and TRBJ2-1; the D call TRBD1 from the table was never checked on the DNA. TRBV21-1 is reported as a pseudogene. This CDR3 contains 13 residues. The CDR3 coding sequence is TGTGCCAGCAGCGGCGGGACAGGGAATGAGCAGTTCTTC. Translated: CASSGGTGNEQFF.

The chain combines TRBV5-6 with TRBJ1-6; no definite D call. This CDR3 contains 15 residues. The V and J ends lost 2 bases and 9 bases respectively, with 15 bases between them. Per germline, CDR1 SGHDT and CDR2 YYEEEE. The CDR3 region has the DNA TGTGCCAGCAGCTTAGGTACACCGCGGGGTTCACCCCTCCACTTT. Its translation is CASSLGTPRGSPLHF.

CDR3 amino acids: CASSVGTGLRSQYF. CDR3 DNA: TGCGCCAGCAGCGTCGGGACAGGATTGAGGTCGCAGTACTTC. The genes are TRBV5-1 and TRBJ2-7; the match to TRBD1 covers 8 bases. Trimming removed 4 bases from V and 9 bases from J; junction bases left unmatched: 12. Germline assignment: CDR1 SGHRS and CDR2 YFSETQ. This CDR3 spans 14 amino acids.

The V gene is TRBV29-1, the J gene TRBJ2-5; TRBD1 matches 7 bases. This CDR3 is built from 12 residues. CDR1 is SQVTM, CDR2 ANQGSEA, per germline. Trimming removed 0 bases from V and 7 bases from J; junction bases left unmatched: 2. The CDR3 protein is CSVEDPGGTQYF. In DNA form, the CDR3 reads TGCAGCGTTGAAGATCCAGGGGGGACCCAGTACTTC.